This T cell receptor beta chain was retrieved from a study of response to subunit inactivated influenza vaccine. TCRdb independently ran MiXCR on the RT-PCR reads; one entry per CDR3 protein. Found here are about 530,000 distinct CDR3 sequences, about an eighth of them singletons; the top ten hold approximately 10%. About this clonotype: The antigen is not known.

Study findings and constraints: Each seasonal influenza vaccination, the authors suggested, recruits few new T cells.

CDR1 and CDR2 from the germline V gene are SGHTA and FQGNSA. The CDR3 contains 15 residues. Trimming at V came to 4 bases and at J to 7 bases, leaving 11 bases not matched to a gene. Sequencing used PBMCs from blood, obtained on the day of vaccination. The receptor comes from a man in his forties or fifties who received an inactivated influenza vaccine. The rearrangement joins TRBV7-2 to TRBJ2-7; 9 bases map to TRBD1. The CDR3 DNA follows: TGTGCCAGCAGCTGGCGGGGACAGGGAACGGGGGAGCAGTACTTC. This encodes CASSWRGQGTGEQYF.